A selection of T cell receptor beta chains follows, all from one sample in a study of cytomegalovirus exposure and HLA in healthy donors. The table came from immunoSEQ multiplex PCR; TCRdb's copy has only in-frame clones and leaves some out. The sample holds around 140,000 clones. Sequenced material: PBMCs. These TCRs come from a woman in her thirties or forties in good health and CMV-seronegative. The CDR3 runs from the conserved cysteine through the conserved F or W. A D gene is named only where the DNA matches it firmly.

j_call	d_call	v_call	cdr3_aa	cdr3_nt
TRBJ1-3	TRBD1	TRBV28	CASSSGTGGPGNTIYF	TGTGCCAGCAGTTCCGGGACAGGGGGTCCTGGAAACACCATATATTTT
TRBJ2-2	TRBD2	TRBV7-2	CASSNMVVAGGELFF	TGTGCCAGCAGCAACATGGTAGTAGCGGGAGGGGAGCTGTTTTTT
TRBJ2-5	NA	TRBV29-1	CSVDFGERQETQYF	TGCAGCGTTGATTTTGGAGAAAGACAAGAGACCCAGTACTTC
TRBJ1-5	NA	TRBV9	CASSLLYQPQHF	TGTGCCAGCAGCCTCCTATATCAGCCCCAGCATTTT
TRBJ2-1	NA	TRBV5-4	CASSLEIGGANEQFF	TGTGCCAGCAGCTTGGAGATTGGCGGGGCCAATGAGCAGTTCTTC
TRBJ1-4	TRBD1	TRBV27	CASSNRGTNEKLFF	TGTGCCAGCAGTAACAGGGGAACTAATGAAAAACTGTTTTTT
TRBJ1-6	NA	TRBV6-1	CASSERRPEMRGSPLHF	TGTGCCAGCAGTGAGAGACGACCGGAGATGCGGGGTTCACCCCTCCACTTT
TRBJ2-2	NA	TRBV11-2	CASSLGWRKANTGELFF	TGTGCCAGCAGCTTAGGTTGGAGAAAGGCGAACACCGGGGAGCTGTTTTTT
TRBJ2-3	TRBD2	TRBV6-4	CASSDGGGDTDTQYF	TGTGCCAGCAGTGACGGCGGGGGGGACACAGATACGCAGTATTTT
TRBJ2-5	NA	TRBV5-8	CASSRGRGNVGETQYF	TGTGCCAGCAGCCGGGGGAGGGGGAATGTCGGGGAGACCCAGTACTTC
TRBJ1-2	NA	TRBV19	CASSIDATPGDYGYTF	TGTGCCAGTAGTATAGATGCGACCCCGGGGGACTATGGCTACACCTTC
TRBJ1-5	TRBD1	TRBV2	CASSEGTGQYSNQPQHF	TGTGCCAGCAGTGAAGGGACAGGACAATATAGCAATCAGCCCCAGCATTTT
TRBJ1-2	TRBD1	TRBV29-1	CSVENRGPNYGYTF	TGCAGCGTTGAGAACAGGGGCCCTAACTATGGCTACACCTTC
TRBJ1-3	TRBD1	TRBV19	CASKTTGQRKGNTIYF	TGTGCCAGTAAAACCACGGGACAGCGGAAAGGAAACACCATATATTTT
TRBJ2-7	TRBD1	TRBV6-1	CASSEPGQVTYEQYF	TGTGCCAGCAGTGAACCGGGACAGGTGACCTACGAGCAGTACTTC
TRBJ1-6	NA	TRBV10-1	CASSVYRRQFNYNSPLHF	TGCGCCAGCAGTGTTTATCGGCGGCAGTTTAACTATAATTCACCCCTCCACTTT
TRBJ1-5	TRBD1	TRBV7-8	CASSSFDRGLGPQHF	TGTGCCAGCAGCTCTTTCGACAGGGGGCTAGGACCCCAGCATTTT
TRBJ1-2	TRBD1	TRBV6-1	CASSDWVRGLANYGYTF	TGTGCCAGCAGTGACTGGGTCAGGGGGCTAGCTAACTATGGCTACACCTTC
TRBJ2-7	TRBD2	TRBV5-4	CASSLRSGGYEQYF	TGTGCCAGCAGCCTCAGAAGCGGGGGATACGAGCAGTACTTC
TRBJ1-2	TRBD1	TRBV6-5	CASRKDRVYGYTF	TGTGCCAGCAGGAAAGACAGGGTCTATGGCTACACCTTC
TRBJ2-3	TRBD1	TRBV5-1	CASSLDGQGTQYF	TGCGCCAGCAGCTTGGACGGACAGGGTACGCAGTATTTT
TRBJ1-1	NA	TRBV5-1	CASSSSLGQQGSSEAFF	TGCGCCAGCAGCTCCTCTCTAGGGCAACAGGGTTCTAGTGAAGCTTTCTTT
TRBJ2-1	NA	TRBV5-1	CASSQGHFTYNEQFF	TGCGCCAGCAGCCAGGGACATTTCACCTACAATGAGCAGTTCTTC
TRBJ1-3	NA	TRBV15	CATSRAGLGNTIYF	TGTGCCACCAGCAGAGCCGGGTTGGGAAACACCATATATTTT
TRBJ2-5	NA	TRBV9	CASSPQDRRETQYF	TGTGCCAGCAGCCCCCAGGACAGAAGAGAGACCCAGTACTTC
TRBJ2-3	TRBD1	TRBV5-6	CASSPDRGTDTQYF	TGTGCCAGCAGCCCAGACAGGGGGACAGATACGCAGTATTTT
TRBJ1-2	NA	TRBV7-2	CASSLDRNNYGYTF	TGTGCCAGCAGCTTAGACAGAAATAACTATGGCTACACCTTC
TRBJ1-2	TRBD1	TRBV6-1	CASRTGGDGGYTF	TGTGCCAGCAGGACAGGGGGCGATGGTGGCTACACCTTC
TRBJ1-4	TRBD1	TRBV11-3	CASTNRGEKLFF	TGTGCCAGCACAAACAGGGGTGAAAAACTGTTTTTT
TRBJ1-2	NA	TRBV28	CASILEGGAGYYGYTF	TGTGCCAGCATTCTCGAGGGGGGGGCGGGATACTATGGCTACACCTTC
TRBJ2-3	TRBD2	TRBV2	CASSTTSRGDTQYF	TGTGCCAGCAGTACGACTAGCCGTGGAGATACGCAGTATTTT
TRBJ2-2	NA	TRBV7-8	CASSLVSGSMTGELFF	TGTGCCAGCAGCTTAGTATCAGGAAGTATGACCGGGGAGCTGTTTTTT
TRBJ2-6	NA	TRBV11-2	CASSSGGANVLTF	TGTGCCAGCAGCTCCGGGGGGGCCAACGTCCTGACTTTC
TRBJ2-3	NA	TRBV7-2	CASSSLAGSTDTQYF	TGTGCCAGCAGCTCCCTAGCAGGAAGCACAGATACGCAGTATTTT
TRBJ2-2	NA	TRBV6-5	CASRADSYTGELFF	TGTGCCAGCAGAGCGGACAGTTACACCGGGGAGCTGTTTTTT
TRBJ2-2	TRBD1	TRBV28	CASSPTGAYYTGELFF	TGTGCCAGCAGTCCTACAGGGGCCTACTACACCGGGGAGCTGTTTTTT
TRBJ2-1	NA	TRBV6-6	CASSTPSSGGNEQFF	TGTGCCAGCAGTACTCCCTCATCCGGAGGTAATGAGCAGTTCTTC
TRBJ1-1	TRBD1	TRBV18	CASSPRGQDRNTEAFF	TGTGCCAGCTCACCACGAGGACAGGACCGGAACACTGAAGCTTTCTTT
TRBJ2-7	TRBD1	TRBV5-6	CASSPTGFYEQYF	TGTGCCAGCAGCCCGACAGGGTTCTACGAGCAGTACTTC
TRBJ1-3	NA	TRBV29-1	CSVAGGDNTIYF	TGCAGCGTTGCTGGGGGCGATAACACCATATATTTT
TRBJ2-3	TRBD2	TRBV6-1	CANFPAGGSTDTQYF	TGTGCCAACTTCCCCGCGGGGGGGTCTACAGATACGCAGTATTTT
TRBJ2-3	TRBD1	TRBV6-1	CASTERGPLTDTQYF	TGTGCCAGCACCGAAAGGGGGCCCCTCACAGATACGCAGTATTTT
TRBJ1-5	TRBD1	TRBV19	CARKFRDRGFPNQPQHF	TGTGCCAGGAAATTCCGGGACAGGGGATTCCCCAATCAGCCCCAGCATTTT
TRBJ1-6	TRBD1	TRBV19	CASSIAGQGGSPLHF	TGTGCCAGTAGTATCGCGGGACAGGGTGGTTCACCCCTCCACTTT
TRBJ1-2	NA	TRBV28	CASSFMGEGRDYGYTF	TGTGCCAGCAGTTTCATGGGGGAGGGCAGAGACTATGGCTACACCTTC